This TCR beta chain was found in a study of T cells in Graves' hyperthyroidism and ophthalmopathy. Study-level results: The model made its ophthalmopathy prediction, and onset followed a median around 6.9 months later.

Germline CDR1 reads MNHEY; CDR2 reads SMNVEV (reference sequence). Trimming removed 6 bases from V and 3 bases from J, with 9 bases in between. The CDR3 extends over 14 amino acids. Diagnostic assessment was based on clinical symptoms, serum thyroxine and TRAb, thyroid ultrasound and orbital computed tomography. Note on this clonotype: What it binds is not known.

The TCR beta CDR3 regions underwent amplification using RNA transcripts as the source. With the HTBI primer set, the TCR CDR3 went through a first round of RT-PCR. TCRdb reprocessed the multiplex PCR reads via MiXCR and lists one record per CDR3 protein. The table shows hundreds of thousands of distinct CDR3 sequences, with roughly 14% occurring only once. This chain links TRBV27 with TRBJ1-6; no clear D. This receptor was taken from a woman aged 35 to 49 with Graves' ophthalmopathy. The sample comprised blood. In DNA form, the CDR3 reads TGTGCCAGCAGCCGGATCAGCTATAATTCACCCCTCCACTTT. Protein sequence: CASSRISYNSPLHF.